This TCR beta chain was obtained from a study of CD8+ T cells in alopecia areata. cDNA reverse transcribed from extracted RNA served as the sequencing template. This table comes from immunoSEQ multiplex PCR, and its TCRdb copy is limited to in-frame clones, with some not included. The table lists approximately 120,000 clones, approximately 47% of them singletons. In alopecia areata patients, both lesional scalp punch biopsies and peripheral blood were collected. PBMCs, the starting material, were the source of sorted CD4+ and CD8+ T cells. Study observations and caveats: Patients displayed less clarity in TCR sharing than mice, a finding possibly related to HLA. Greater clonality was observed in lesional scalp samples, especially alopecia totalis/universalis, versus normal scalp.

The germline CDR1 and CDR2 sequences are SGHRS and YFSETQ. CDR3 size: 16 residues. The V and J ends lost 3 bases and 0 bases, in that order; junction bases with no gene match: 7. About this clone itself: Its antigen is not known.

The clonotype was recovered from a human donor with alopecia areata. This sequence joins TRBV5-1 and TRBJ2-3; 7 bases align to TRBD1. Sequencing used NKG2D-low CD8+ T cells sorted from blood. The CDR3 sequence: CASSSGTASSTDTQYF. In DNA, the CDR3 is TGCGCCAGCAGCTCCGGGACAGCCAGTAGCACAGATACGCAGTATTTT.